The 17 T cell receptor beta chains listed next were all sequenced from one sample in a study of shared clonotypes between healthy human individuals. Naive CD8 cells lacked CD45RO, underwent positive selection for CCR7 and left out terminally differentiated effector memory CD45RA+ cells. Here immunoSEQ multiplex PCR was the method, and the copy in TCRdb shows in-frame clones only, minus some. The sample lists about 800,000 clones; 90% to 97% were seen once. Source material: naive CD8+ T cells sorted from blood. The source is a man younger than 40 in good health.

V usage is TRBV7-2 and J usage is TRBJ2-7; 9 positions agree with TRBD1. Germline CDR1 is SGHTA and CDR2 is FQGNSA. V shed 4 bases and J 0 bases; nucleotides not matched to a gene: 4. The CDR3 sequence is 15 residues long. The chain's CDR3 is CASSSGTGSSYEQYF. In DNA, the CDR3 is TGTGCCAGCAGCTCCGGGACAGGGAGCTCCTACGAGCAGTACTTC.

This chain links TRBV4-3 with TRBJ2-7, with a possible D match to TRBD2 (5 bases). V shed 1 base and J shed 3 bases, with 13 bases lying between them. This CDR3 region has 15 residues. Germline CDR1 LGHNA, CDR2 YSLEER. In DNA, the CDR3 is TGCGCCAGCAGCCAAGGGGCTAGCATTGTCTACGAGCAGTACTTC. It translates to CASSQGASIVYEQYF.

The rearrangement links TRBV27 to TRBJ1-1, with unresolved D. The CDR3 spans 11 residues. V gave up 7 bases and J gave up 1 base, with 4 bases separating them. Germline CDR1 is MNHEY and CDR2 is SMNVEV (reference sequence). The CDR3 bases are TGTGCCAGCAAAGAGAACACTGAAGCTTTCTTT. Its protein product is CASKENTEAFF.

The genes are TRBV27 and TRBJ1-5, with D unresolved. Per the germline V gene, CDR1 is MNHEY and CDR2 is SMNVEV (reference sequence). The CDR3 has 14 residues. V was shortened by 1 base and J by 3 bases, with 7 bases between the two germline ends. CDR3 nucleotides: TGTGCCAGCAGTTTATATAGAAACAATCAGCCCCAGCATTTT. It codes for CASSLYRNNQPQHF.

The chain carries TRBV27 and TRBJ2-1, with TRBD2 matching 13 bases. V trimming: 2 bases; J trimming: 7 bases; junction bases outside the gene matches: 5. The CDR3 contains 16 residues. The germline V gene has CDR1 MNHEY and CDR2 SMNVEV (reference sequence). The CDR3 coding sequence is TGTGCCAGCAGTTTAAGGGGACTAGCGGGATATAATGAGCAGTTCTTC. Its protein is CASSLRGLAGYNEQFF.

The chain uses TRBV2 and TRBJ2-7, with D perhaps matching TRBD2 (6 bases). V lost 11 bases and J lost 3, with 20 bases in between. The CDR3 extends over 14 amino acids. The V gene's germline CDR1 is SNHLY and CDR2 FYNNEI. The CDR3 DNA sequence: TGTGCCGTCCTTAGTCGGGCGGGGAACTACGAGCAGTACTTC. Its translation is CAVLSRAGNYEQYF.

The chain uses TRBV6-5 and TRBJ2-7; weak D call: TRBD2 (6 bases). The CDR3 runs to 11 residues. Per germline, CDR1 MNHEY and CDR2 SVGAGI. V was clipped by 8 bases and J by 1 base, with 6 bases between them. The CDR3 loop reads CASGGSYEQYF. As DNA, the CDR3 is TGTGCCAGCGGGGGGTCCTACGAGCAGTACTTC.

The J gene is TRBJ2-3, the V gene TRBV10-1; D not certain. The germline V gene encodes CDR1 WNHNN and CDR2 SYGVQD (reference sequence). Deletions cut 0 bases from V and 3 bases from J, with 13 bases between. The CDR3 length is 16 residues. The CDR3 here is CASSESSGMRTDTQYF. The CDR3 nucleotides read TGCGCCAGCAGTGAGTCCTCAGGTATGAGGACAGATACGCAGTATTTT.

The gene calls are TRBV7-2 and TRBJ1-2; the D is unclear. Trimming removed 5 bases at V and 0 bases at J, with 7 bases between. Germline V lookup: CDR1 SGHTA, CDR2 FQGNSA. The CDR3 is 13 residues long. The CDR3 bases are TGTGCCAGCAGCCCCCATGCTAACTATGGCTACACCTTC. It translates to CASSPHANYGYTF.

The gene calls are TRBV4-1 and TRBJ2-1; tentatively, D is TRBD1 (6 bases). This CDR3 is built from 17 residues. V lost 1 base, J lost 5 bases, and 18 bases lay in between. Germline V gene lookup returns CDR1 MGHRA and CDR2 YSYEKL. This chain's CDR3 is CASSQGPRGRIDNEQFF. CDR3 DNA sequence: TGCGCCAGCAGCCAAGGCCCCAGGGGCAGGATTGACAATGAGCAGTTCTTC.

The genes are TRBV7-2 and TRBJ1-1; no clear D. The V end lost 1 base, the J end lost 0 bases, and 6 bases lay between the germline ends. Germline CDR1 reads SGHTA; CDR2 reads FQGNSA. The CDR3 runs to 14 residues. The CDR3 nucleotides are TGTGCCAGCAGCTTAGGGTCGGTGAACACTGAAGCTTTCTTT. Protein product: CASSLGSVNTEAFF.

The rearrangement joins TRBV11-2 to TRBJ1-1; D perhaps matches TRBD1 (5 bases). This CDR3 is 14 amino acids long. Germline V gene lookup returns CDR1 SGHAT and CDR2 FQNNGV. Trimming left V 3 bases short and J 3 bases short, with 11 bases between. The CDR3 loop is CASSLAGQDTEAFF. The CDR3 region has the DNA TGTGCCAGCAGCTTGGCAGGGCAGGACACTGAAGCTTTCTTT.

CDR3 amino acids: CAISGSDTDTQYF. The CDR3 DNA reads TGTGCCATCAGTGGAAGCGACACAGATACGCAGTATTTT. The chain joins TRBV10-3 to TRBJ2-3; D uncertain. The CDR3 has 13 amino acids. Trimming cost V 4 bases and J 2 bases, with 7 bases left between them. Germline CDR1 reads ENHRY; CDR2 reads SYGVKD.

The table lists this clone with a count of one. This chain connects TRBV4-1 to TRBJ2-2; 12 bases are a match to TRBD2. V dropped 6 bases and J dropped 7; count of bases not matched to a gene: 3. Looked up from germline, CDR1 is MGHRA and CDR2 is YSYEKL. CDR3 length equals 14 residues. As DNA, the CDR3 is TGCGCCAGCAGTAGACTAGCGGGAGTCGGGGAGCTGTTTTTT. Translation: CASSRLAGVGELFF.

The V call is TRBV5-1, the J call TRBJ2-1; TRBD2 matches at 12 bases. CDR1 and CDR2 (germline): SGHRS, YFSETQ. CDR3 length: 15 residues. V gave up 5 bases and J gave up 7 bases; unmatched junction bases: 7. The CDR3 reads CASSWGLAGNNEQFF. In DNA, the CDR3 is TGCGCCAGCAGTTGGGGACTAGCGGGCAATAATGAGCAGTTCTTC.

The chain is built from TRBV7-9 and TRBJ2-7; TRBD1 agrees at 9 bases. The germline gives CDR1 SEHNR, CDR2 FQNEAQ (reference sequence). Trimming cost V 4 bases and J 3 bases; bases outside gene matches: 13. There are 17 residues in the CDR3. The CDR3 DNA reads TGTGCCAGCAGCTCTAGGGACAGGGTCAGTCAGGGCTACGAGCAGTACTTC. It codes for CASSSRDRVSQGYEQYF.

This chain joins TRBV28 and TRBJ2-7; TRBD2 aligns across 10 bases. Per germline, CDR1 MDHEN and CDR2 SYDVKM. The CDR3 extends over 13 amino acids. The V gene end was trimmed by 7 bases and the J gene end by 3 bases; junction bases not matched to a gene: 3. In nucleotides, the CDR3 is TGTGCCAGCACGCCTAGCGGGAGCTACGAGCAGTACTTC. Protein sequence: CASTPSGSYEQYF.